This TCR beta chain was profiled in a study of shared clonotypes between healthy human individuals (dated by TCRdb to 2020 to 2021). Background for the entire study: A couple of women and a few men aged 18 to 49 years were included in the cohort. To estimate repertoire size and how much clonotypes are shared between individuals, the study performed deep sequencing of blood TCR repertoires from a handful of healthy adults. For each donor, three plates each were used for CD4 naive and CD4 memory, two plates were used for CD8 naive, and one plate was used for CD8 memory. Per donor, leukapheresis produced somewhere between about 0.8 and 9 billion PBMCs. To increase sequencing depth and limit assay-specific biases, different laboratories used diverse techniques to prepare libraries and sequence TCR repertoires. Study-level results and caveats: Based on pairwise subsampling, the degree of clonotype sharing among donors was expected to be affected by sequencing depth. Naive subsets generally had larger estimated clonotype richness than memory subsets did. About 5% of naive CD4, roughly 3.6% of naive CD8, approximately 2.2% of memory CD4, and about 0.4% of memory CD8 clonotypes were shared across several donors. Compared with non-shared clonotypes, clonotypes shared by all four sorted-subset donors had higher generation probabilities. Because the study included a small number of donors, the genetic and exposure-history diversity represented was limited. Rarefaction of sorted-subset datasets indicated incomplete sequencing despite the large sequencing depth. Sampling was restricted to blood, and TCR repertoires in tissues likely differ from the TCR repertoires found in blood.

The donors were healthy, HIV-negative adults who had no recently reported acute infections or vaccinations. Every donor was a Caucasian adult living in Nashville, Tennessee, USA. Magnetic negative selection was used to enrich CD4+ T cells, after which naive cells were positively selected on CD45RA and the negative fraction became the memory subset. Blood was collected by leukapheresis, and PBMCs were isolated by Ficoll-Histopaque density gradient centrifugation and then cryopreserved in liquid nitrogen vapor phase. Analytical flow cytometry was used to check the purity and quantity of every magnetically sorted T cell population. Genomic DNA was isolated from each sorted fraction and quantified by UV absorbance on a Nanodrop 2000c. Using the deep immunoSEQ assay, multiplex PCR amplified TCR CDR3 regions from genomic DNA. Extracted genomic DNA from each cell subset was distributed evenly across all wells of several immunoSEQ 96-well plates, and each plate was treated as a replicate. For sorted subsets, roughly 200 ng of genomic DNA, equivalent to 30,000 or so T cell genomes, went into each replicate PCR. The purified libraries were quantified using a Qubit 3.0 fluorometer, sized with a Bioanalyzer 2100, and then quantified again using the KAPA Library Quantification kit. Every immunoSEQ 96-well plate was sequenced on a dedicated single-read 150-cycle Illumina NextSeq 550 flow cell. The authors' pipeline ran thus. Because only junctional sequences without quality scores were contained in the immunoSEQ output, filtering matching that applied to full-length reads could not be performed. Sequences were annotated with PyIR, a Python wrapper for IgBLAST v1.9, using IMGT germline references to assign V/J genes and CDR3. Reads were removed for weak V/J assignments (E-value above 1e-6), missing CDR3, stop codons, out-of-frame junctions, or ambiguous translated residues. V3J clonotypes were defined as sequences sharing the same inferred V gene, J gene, and CDR3 amino acid sequence. To compute the percentage overlap between repertoires, the number of shared unique clonotypes was divided by the size of the smaller repertoire. Three approaches were used to assess repertoire richness: RTK rarefaction, the Chao1 estimator, and Recon v2.1 estimates of unobserved clonotypes. For all TCRbeta clonotypes obtained by the gDNA method from a few donors, generation probabilities were computed with OLGA. The immuneACCESS repertoire file appears here via TCRdb, limited to in-frame rearrangements. These files lack a portion of the clones; in checked studies, under half of the deficit traces to unresolved V genes, and the cause of the others is not known. The V and J calls and clone size are taken from that table; D and trimming were inferred from the DNA. This sample gives some 2,500,000 clones in total; 93% of them show up just once. The ten largest clones take up about 0.39% of the sample.

The germline V gene (reference sequence) gives CDR1 as LNHDA and CDR2 as SQIVND. Between the V and J ends, shortened by 5 bases and 1 base respectively, the junction contains 17 bases. The CDR3, from cysteine to phenylalanine, totals 16 residues. Only the CDR3 portion is preserved as DNA: 48 bases, with reading frame beginning at the first base. For this clone: There is no known antigen for this receptor. No clone much larger than this one lies a single base away; base qualities are absent.

Sequences were obtained from naive CD4+ T cells from PBMCs. The sample's cell subset or site label, in plain terms: CD45RA+ positively selected. The receptor was isolated from a man aged 18 to 30 in good health. Some clones in this sample may be carry-over from other donors' samples. This sequence uses TRBV19 and TRBJ1-1; a weak D assignment points to TRBD1 (5 bases agree). DNA sequence: TGTGCCAGTAGTTCCTGGCCGCAGAGGGGGAACACTGAAGCTTTCTTT. It translates to CASSSWPQRGNTEAFF.